This T cell receptor beta chain stems from a study of cytomegalovirus exposure and HLA in healthy donors. The overall study: An earlier analysis found 95 million to 140 million unique TCR beta sequences from roughly 170 million T cells.

Findings and caveats of the study: In a later analysis, DRB1 alleles had the most associated TCRs; HLA-C alleles the fewest. In a later analysis, most CMV-associated TCR beta chains appeared HLA-restricted. Reportedly, a later analysis found an Asian-associated ancestry cluster had fewer N-insertions than the roughly 700-donor mean.

As regards this clone: Its antigen is as yet unknown.

Germline V gene sequence: CDR1 MNHNY, CDR2 SVGAGI (reference sequence). The CDR3 consists of 15 residues. With 7 bases clipped from V and 6 bases from J, the junction kept 10 bases outside the gene matches. The PCR made use of 60 Vbeta and 13 Jbeta primers. Produced via immunoSEQ multiplex PCR; TCRdb's table is partial and in-frame only. The table has 75,000 to 100,000 clones, around 77% seen once. The receptor was isolated from a man aged 35-49 years in good health and CMV-seronegative. Sequenced input: PBMCs. V is TRBV6-6 and J is TRBJ2-5; 11 nucleotides agree with TRBD2. CDR3: CASKLAGGGRKTQYF. DNA for the CDR3: TGTGCCAGCAAGCTAGCGGGAGGCGGTCGCAAGACCCAGTACTTC.